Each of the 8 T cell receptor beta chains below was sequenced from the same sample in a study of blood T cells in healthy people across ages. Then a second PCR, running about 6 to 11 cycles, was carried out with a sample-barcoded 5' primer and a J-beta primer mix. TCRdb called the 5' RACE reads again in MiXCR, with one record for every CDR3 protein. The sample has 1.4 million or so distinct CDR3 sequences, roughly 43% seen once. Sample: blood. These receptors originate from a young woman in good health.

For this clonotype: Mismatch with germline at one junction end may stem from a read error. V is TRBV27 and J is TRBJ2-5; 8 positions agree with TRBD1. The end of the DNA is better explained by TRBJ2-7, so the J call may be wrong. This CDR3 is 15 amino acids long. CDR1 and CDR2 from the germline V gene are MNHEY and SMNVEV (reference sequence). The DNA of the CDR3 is TGTGCCGGCAGTTTCGCGGCAGGGGGCGGCTACGAGCAGTACTTC. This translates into CAGSFAAGGGYEQYF.

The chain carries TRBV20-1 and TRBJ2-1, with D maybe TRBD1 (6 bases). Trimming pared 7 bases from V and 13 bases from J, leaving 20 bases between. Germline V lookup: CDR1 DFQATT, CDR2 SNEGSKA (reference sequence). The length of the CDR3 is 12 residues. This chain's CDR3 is CSVRLGGETQFF. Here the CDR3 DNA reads TGCAGTGTCCGCTTAGGGGGAGAGACCCAGTTCTTC.

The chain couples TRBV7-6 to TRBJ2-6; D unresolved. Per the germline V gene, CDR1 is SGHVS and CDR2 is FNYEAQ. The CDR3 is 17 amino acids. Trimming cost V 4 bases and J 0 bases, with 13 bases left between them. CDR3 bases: TGTGCCAGCAGCTATTACCCTGGTCCCTCTGGGGCCAACGTCCTGACTTTC. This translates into CASSYYPGPSGANVLTF.

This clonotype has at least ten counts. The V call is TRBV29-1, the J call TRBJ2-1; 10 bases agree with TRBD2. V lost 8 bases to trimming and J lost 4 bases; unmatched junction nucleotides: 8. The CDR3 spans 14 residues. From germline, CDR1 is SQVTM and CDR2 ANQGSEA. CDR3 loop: CSSPTSGAYNEQFF. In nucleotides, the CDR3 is TGCAGCTCACCCACTAGCGGGGCTTACAATGAGCAGTTCTTC.

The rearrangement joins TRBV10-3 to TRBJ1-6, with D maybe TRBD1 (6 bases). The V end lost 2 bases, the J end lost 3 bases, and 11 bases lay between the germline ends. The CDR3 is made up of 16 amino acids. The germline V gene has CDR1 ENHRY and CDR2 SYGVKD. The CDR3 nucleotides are TGTGCCATCAGTGAGGAGACAGGCTTCTATAATTCACCCCTCCACTTT. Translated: CAISEETGFYNSPLHF.

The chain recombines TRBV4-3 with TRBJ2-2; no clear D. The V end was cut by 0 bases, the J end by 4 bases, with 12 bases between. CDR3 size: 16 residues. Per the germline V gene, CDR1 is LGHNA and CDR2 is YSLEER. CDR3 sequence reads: CASSQDRLKATGELFF. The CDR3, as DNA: TGCGCCAGCAGCCAAGATCGCTTAAAGGCCACCGGGGAGCTGTTTTTT.

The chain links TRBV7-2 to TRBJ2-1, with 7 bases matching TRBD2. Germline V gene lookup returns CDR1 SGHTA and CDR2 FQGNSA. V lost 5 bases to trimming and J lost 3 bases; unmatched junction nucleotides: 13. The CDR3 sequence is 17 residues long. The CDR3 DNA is TGTGCCAGCAGCCCAGGGAGGGGCTATTCCTACTACAATGAGCAGTTCTTC. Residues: CASSPGRGYSYYNEQFF.

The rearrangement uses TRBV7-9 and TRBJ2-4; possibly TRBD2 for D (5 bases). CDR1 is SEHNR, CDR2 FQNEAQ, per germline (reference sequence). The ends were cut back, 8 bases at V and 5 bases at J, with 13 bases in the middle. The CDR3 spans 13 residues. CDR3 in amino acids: CASQGGLENIQYF. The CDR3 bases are TGTGCCAGCCAAGGCGGGTTGGAAAACATTCAGTACTTC.